The 28 T cell receptor beta chains reported below all come from one sample, sequenced in a study of beta chain features in type 1 diabetes. Study results and limitations: Across all four CD4+ subsets, people with type 1 diabetes showed modestly shorter TCRB CDR3s.

Their antigens remain unidentified. Since all of the isolated RNA was reverse transcribed, expressed TCRB transcripts were what got sequenced. The method was immunoSEQ multiplex PCR; TCRdb's version includes in-frame clones alone and lacks a portion of them. The sample has 130,000 to 150,000 clones; around 13% are singletons. Material: central memory CD4+ T cells from blood. These receptors were collected from a man younger than 35 with type 1 diabetes.

The chain has TRBV9 and TRBJ2-3, with TRBD2 matching 8 bases. V was clipped by 2 bases and J by 0 bases; unmatched bases: 11. Germline V lookup: CDR1 SGDLS, CDR2 YYNGEE. The CDR3 has 18 residues. The CDR3 sequence: CASSVPWGSGVSTDTQYF. The CDR3 nucleotides read TGTGCCAGCAGCGTTCCCTGGGGTAGCGGGGTTAGCACAGATACGCAGTATTTT. Together with reference TRBV9 and TRBJ2-3, the CDR3 gives the full variable domain: DSGVTQTPKHLITATGQRVTLRCSPRSGDLSVYWYQQSLDQGLQFLIQYYNGEERAKGNILERFSAQQFPDLHSELNLSSLELGDSALYFCASSVPWGSGVSTDTQYFGPGTRLTVL.

A few counts support this clone. CDR3 region: CASSLVPGQTLAKNIQYF. CDR3 DNA sequence: TGTGCCAGCAGCCTGGTCCCGGGACAGACCTTAGCCAAAAACATTCAGTACTTC. This rearrangement joins TRBV7-9 to TRBJ2-4; 7 positions agree with TRBD1. The CDR3 covers 18 residues. Germline V lookup: CDR1 SEHNR, CDR2 FQNEAQ (reference sequence). J gave up 0 bases and V 5 bases, and 13 bases lay outside the gene matches. Full variable domain (missing parts from reference TRBV7-9 and TRBJ2-4): DTGVSQNPRHKITKRGQNVTFRCDPISEHNRLYWYRQTLGQGPEFLTYFQNEAQLEKSRLLSDRFSAERPKGSFSTLEIQRTEQGDSAMYLCASSLVPGQTLAKNIQYFGAGTRLSVL.

J is TRBJ1-1 and V is TRBV11-1, with 7 bases aligning to TRBD1. In germline, CDR1 is SGHAT, CDR2 FQDESV (reference sequence). The V and J ends lost 1 base and 3 bases, in that order; junction bases with no gene match: 5. The CDR3 sequence is 15 residues long. CDR3 sequence reads: CASSLGSGQDTEAFF. The CDR3 nucleotides read TGTGCCAGCAGCTTAGGAAGTGGACAGGACACTGAAGCTTTCTTT.

The rearrangement joins TRBV23-1 to TRBJ2-7; D is perhaps TRBD2 (6 bases). TRBV23-1 is given ORF status, its function remaining uncertain. The CDR3 totals 16 residues. V gave up 2 bases and J gave up 1 base, with 15 bases separating them. The CDR3 region is CASSQGGTGLSYEQYF. In nucleotides, the CDR3 is TGCGCCAGCAGTCAAGGAGGGACGGGTCTATCCTACGAGCAGTACTTC.

This clone was detected ten times or more. The V gene is TRBV29-1, the J gene TRBJ2-6; D remains ambiguous. V was cut by 5 bases and J by 1 base, with 9 bases left in between. CDR3 length: 14 amino acids. The germline gives CDR1 SQVTM, CDR2 ANQGSEA. The CDR3, as DNA: TGCAGCGTTAAATTAACATCTGGGGCCAACGTCCTGACTTTC. It yields the protein CSVKLTSGANVLTF.

The chain carries TRBV7-9 and TRBJ2-3; no clear D gene. Germline lookup yields CDR1 SEHNR and CDR2 FQNEAQ (reference sequence). Trimming stripped 5 bases from V and 4 bases from J, with 10 bases between. CDR3 size: 13 residues. The CDR3 protein is CASSPLLADTQYF. In DNA form, the CDR3 reads TGTGCCAGCAGCCCGCTCCTCGCAGATACGCAGTATTTT.

The rearrangement joins TRBV7-8 to TRBJ2-3; 13 nucleotides align to TRBD2. The CDR3 has 19 amino acids. V lost 4 bases and J lost 1; bases outside the gene matches: 11. Germline CDR1 is SGHVS and CDR2 is FQNEAQ. This CDR3 is CASSSTTSGGASGTDTQYF. DNA for the CDR3: TGTGCCAGCAGCTCCACCACTAGCGGGGGGGCGAGTGGCACAGATACGCAGTATTTT.

This clone was observed a few times. The chain uses TRBV25-1 and TRBJ1-1, with no clear D. Trimming left V 8 bases short and J 2 bases short, with 15 bases between. Germline loops: CDR1 MGHDK, CDR2 SYGVNS. CDR3 size: 14 residues. CDR3 nucleotides: TGTGCCAGCTCCCCCCTGGGTATTAACACTGAAGCTTTCTTT. This translates into CASSPLGINTEAFF.

The chain recombines TRBV30 with TRBJ1-1; D is unclear. Trimming stripped 5 bases from V and 0 bases from J, with 10 bases between. This CDR3 spans 13 amino acids. Germline V CDR1 and CDR2: GTSNPN, SVGIG (reference sequence). CDR3 sequence (DNA): TGTGCCTGGTGGGCCCCGATGAACACTGAAGCTTTCTTT. This translates into CAWWAPMNTEAFF.

This clone was found a few times. The gene calls are TRBV7-8 and TRBJ2-5, with TRBD1 matching 11 bases. Trimming cost V 5 bases and J 5 bases; bases outside gene matches: 7. There are 15 residues in the CDR3. Germline V gene sequence: CDR1 SGHVS, CDR2 FQNEAQ. CDR3 residues: CASSAGQGAIETQYF. The CDR3, as DNA: TGTGCCAGCAGCGCCGGACAGGGGGCAATCGAGACCCAGTACTTC.

This clone was detected a few times. This rearrangement joins TRBV5-1 to TRBJ2-2; TRBD1 matches 9 bases. CDR3 length: 16 amino acids. The germline V gene has CDR1 SGHRS and CDR2 YFSETQ. The J segment lost 2 bases and the V segment lost 4 bases, leaving 6 bases of the junction unmatched. CDR3: CASSQTGQGNTGELFF. The CDR3 DNA reads as TGCGCCAGCAGCCAGACGGGACAGGGCAACACCGGGGAGCTGTTTTTT.

V and J are TRBV9 and TRBJ2-6, with unresolved D. The V end lost 4 bases, the J end lost 2 bases, and 7 bases lay between the germline ends. This CDR3 comprises 14 residues. Looked up from germline, CDR1 is SGDLS and CDR2 is YYNGEE. CDR3 bases: TGTGCCAGCAGCCCCCAGCCTGGGGCCAACGTCCTGACTTTC. It is translated as CASSPQPGANVLTF.

This chain connects TRBV5-6 to TRBJ2-3; 7 nucleotides match TRBD1. CDR3 length equals 15 residues. V lost 4 bases to trimming and J lost 1 base; unmatched junction nucleotides: 6. Germline assignment: CDR1 SGHDT and CDR2 YYEEEE. The chain's CDR3 is CASSLQGLGTDTQYF. The CDR3 nucleotides are TGTGCCAGCAGCCTACAGGGGCTGGGCACAGATACGCAGTATTTT.

This clone was counted between two and nine times. This sequence joins TRBV27 and TRBJ1-2, with D perhaps TRBD1 (5 bases). The CDR3 loop spans 15 amino acids. The germline V gene encodes CDR1 MNHEY and CDR2 SMNVEV (reference sequence). The V end was cut by 5 bases, the J end by 6 bases, with 19 bases between. The CDR3 spells CASSPTLWGGNGYTF. The CDR3 nucleotides are TGTGCCAGCAGTCCCACCCTCTGGGGGGGGAATGGCTACACCTTC.

This clone was seen a handful of times. The chain joins TRBV19 to TRBJ1-1, with TRBD1 matching over 8 bases. The CDR3 consists of 14 residues. From germline, CDR1 is LNHDA and CDR2 SQIVND (reference sequence). V shed 6 bases, J shed 0 bases, and the junction held 3 bases outside the gene matches. The CDR3 nucleotides read TGTGCCAGTAGACCGGGACAGGTGAACACTGAAGCTTTCTTT. Translation gives CASRPGQVNTEAFF.

This clone was counted a few times. This chain connects TRBV7-2 to TRBJ2-5; a weak D match, TRBD2 (6 bases). The CDR3 covers 15 residues. Trimming removed 5 bases at V and 1 base at J, with 14 bases between. CDR1 and CDR2 (germline): SGHTA, FQGNSA. The CDR3 bases are TGTGCCAGCAGCACAAGACTAGGACCCCAAGAGACCCAGTACTTC. Translating it yields CASSTRLGPQETQYF.

This clone has more than one count but fewer than ten. This chain connects TRBV5-1 to TRBJ2-3; 7 nucleotides align to TRBD2. Germline V gene lookup returns CDR1 SGHRS and CDR2 YFSETQ. The CDR3 contains 15 residues. J was trimmed by 2 bases and V by 0 bases; bases with no gene match: 3. The DNA for the CDR3 is TGCGCCAGCAGCTTGGCAACTAGCGCCACAGATACGCAGTATTTT. It codes for CASSLATSATDTQYF.

The chain's CDR3 is CASSPQGYEQFF. The CDR3 DNA is TGTGCCAGCTCACCACAAGGGTATGAGCAGTTCTTC. The chain uses TRBV18 and TRBJ2-1; D is unresolved. Germline CDR1 and CDR2: KGHSH and LQKENI. CDR3 length equals 12 residues. V was trimmed by 1 base and J by 8 bases, leaving 6 bases between them.

This clone was counted a few times. The identical CDR3 is also encoded by other nucleotide sequences in the sample. This chain links TRBV18 with TRBJ1-4, with 10 bases lining up with TRBD1. The CDR3 contains 14 residues. Trimming at V came to 2 bases and at J to 6 bases, leaving 0 bases not matched to a gene. The germline V gene has CDR1 KGHSH and CDR2 LQKENI. CDR3 in amino acids: CASSPGTGDEKLFF. The CDR3 bases are TGTGCCAGCTCACCAGGGACAGGGGATGAAAAACTGTTTTTT.

J is TRBJ1-1 and V is TRBV20-1; D remains unclear. Per germline, CDR1 DFQATT and CDR2 SNEGSKA (reference sequence). The CDR3 contains 11 residues. Trimming took 6 bases from V and 5 from J, leaving 10 bases between them. In DNA form, the CDR3 reads TGCAGTGCCCCGGGTGATACTGAAGCTTTCTTT. Its protein is CSAPGDTEAFF.

This clone was seen many times. V gene TRBV2 combines with J gene TRBJ2-1; D is perhaps TRBD2 (5 bases). The CDR3 totals 12 residues. From germline, CDR1 is SNHLY and CDR2 FYNNEI. Trimming removed 3 bases at V and 10 bases at J, with 10 bases between. The CDR3 sequence is CASSEGEWEQFF. CDR3 coding DNA: TGTGCCAGCAGTGAGGGAGAATGGGAGCAGTTCTTC.

This clone appeared a few times. The V and J genes are TRBV30 and TRBJ1-2; 7 bases map to TRBD1. Trimming removed 7 bases from V and 4 bases from J; junction bases left unmatched: 9. Germline CDR1 is GTSNPN and CDR2 is SVGIG (reference sequence). The CDR3 is 13 residues long. As DNA, the CDR3 is TGTGCCTTCAGCCGGGACAGACCCTATGGCTACACCTTC. It yields the protein CAFSRDRPYGYTF.

This clone has more than one count but fewer than ten. This sequence joins TRBV7-3 and TRBJ2-1; a weak D match, TRBD2 (6 bases). The CDR3 has 14 amino acids. Germline V gene sequence: CDR1 SGHTA, CDR2 FQGTGA. V was cut by 5 bases and J by 6 bases, with 14 bases left in between. The CDR3 spells CASSRSAGSNEQFF. The CDR3 nucleotides are TGTGCCAGCAGCCGTTCCGCGGGGTCCAATGAGCAGTTCTTC.

The table lists this clone with a few counts. V usage is TRBV7-9 and J usage is TRBJ2-1, with 9 positions matching TRBD1. Germline assignment: CDR1 SEHNR and CDR2 FQNEAQ (reference sequence). The CDR3 length is 15 residues. J gave up 2 bases and V 5 bases, and 4 bases lay outside the gene matches. The CDR3 nucleotides read TGTGCCAGCAGCCCGGGACAGGGCCCCTACAATGAGCAGTTCTTC. Translating gives CASSPGQGPYNEQFF.

This clone was seen repeatedly, ten times or more. The rearrangement joins TRBV30 to TRBJ2-3; maybe TRBD1 (6 bases). Trimming left V 3 bases short and J 2 bases short, with 12 bases between. The CDR3 has 14 amino acids. Germline V gives CDR1 GTSNPN, CDR2 SVGIG (reference sequence). The CDR3 is CAWRRQGNTDTQYF. The CDR3, as DNA: TGTGCCTGGAGGCGGCAGGGGAACACAGATACGCAGTATTTT.

A few counts support this clone. The V call is TRBV28, the J call TRBJ2-1; possibly TRBD2 for D (5 bases). Germline V gene sequence: CDR1 MDHEN, CDR2 SYDVKM. The V end was cut by 4 bases, the J end by 0 bases, with 13 bases between. The length of the CDR3 is 16 residues. The CDR3 here is CASSSSHYSSYNEQFF. CDR3 DNA sequence: TGTGCCAGCAGTTCTAGCCACTACAGCTCCTACAATGAGCAGTTCTTC.

A few counts support this clone. The V and J genes are TRBV29-1 and TRBJ1-1; D ambiguous. The CDR3 spans 13 residues. Trimming removed 7 bases at V and 3 bases at J, with 15 bases between. Germline CDR1 SQVTM, CDR2 ANQGSEA. CDR3 in amino acids: CSAPREGYTEAFF. CDR3 in DNA: TGCAGCGCCCCCCGCGAGGGATACACTGAAGCTTTCTTT. The variable domain in full, with the rest retrieved from reference TRBV29-1 and TRBJ1-1, is SAVISQKPSRDICQRGTSLTIQCQVDSQVTMMFWYRQQPGQSLTLIATANQGSEATYESGFVIDKFPISRPNLTFSTLTVSNMSPEDSSIYLCSAPREGYTEAFFGQGTRLTVV.

A few counts support this clone. V is TRBV30 and J is TRBJ1-5; 7 positions match TRBD1. Germline V lookup: CDR1 GTSNPN, CDR2 SVGIG (reference sequence). The V gene end was trimmed by 2 bases and the J gene end by 2 bases; junction bases not matched to a gene: 6. This CDR3 spans 15 amino acids. This CDR3 is CAWSSGGGGNQPQHF. The CDR3, as DNA: TGTGCCTGGAGTTCAGGGGGAGGAGGCAATCAGCCCCAGCATTTT. The whole variable domain, filled in from reference TRBV30 and TRBJ1-5, reads SQTIHQWPATLVQPVGSPLSLECTVEGTSNPNLYWYRQAAGRGLQLLFYSVGIGQISSEVPQNLSASRPQDRQFILSSKKLLLSDSGFYLCAWSSGGGGNQPQHFGDGTRLSIL.